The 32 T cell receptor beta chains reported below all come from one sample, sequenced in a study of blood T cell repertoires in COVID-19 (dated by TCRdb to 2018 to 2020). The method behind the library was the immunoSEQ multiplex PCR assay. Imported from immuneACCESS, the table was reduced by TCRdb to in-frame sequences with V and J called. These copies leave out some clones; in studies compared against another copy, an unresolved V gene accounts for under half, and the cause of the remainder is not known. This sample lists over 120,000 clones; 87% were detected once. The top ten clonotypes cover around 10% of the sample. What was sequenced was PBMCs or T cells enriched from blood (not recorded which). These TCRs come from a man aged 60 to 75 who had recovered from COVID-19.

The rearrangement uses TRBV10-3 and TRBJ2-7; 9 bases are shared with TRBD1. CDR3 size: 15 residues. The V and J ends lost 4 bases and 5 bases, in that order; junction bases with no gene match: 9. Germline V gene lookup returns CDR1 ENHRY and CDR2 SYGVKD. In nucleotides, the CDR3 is TGTGCCATCAGTGGCCGGGACAGGGCAAAAAACGAGCAGTACTTC. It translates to CAISGRDRAKNEQYF.

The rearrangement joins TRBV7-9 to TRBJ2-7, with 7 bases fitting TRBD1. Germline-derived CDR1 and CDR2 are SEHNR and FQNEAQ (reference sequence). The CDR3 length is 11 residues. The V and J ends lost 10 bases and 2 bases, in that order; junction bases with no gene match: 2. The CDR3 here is CATGTAYEQYF. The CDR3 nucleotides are TGTGCCACCGGGACAGCCTACGAGCAGTACTTC.

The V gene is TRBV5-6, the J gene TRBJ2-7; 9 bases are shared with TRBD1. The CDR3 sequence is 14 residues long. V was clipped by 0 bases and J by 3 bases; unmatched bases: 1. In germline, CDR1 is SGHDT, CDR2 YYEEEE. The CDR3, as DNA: TGTGCCAGCAGCTTGGGGACAGGGGTCTACGAGCAGTACTTC. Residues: CASSLGTGVYEQYF.

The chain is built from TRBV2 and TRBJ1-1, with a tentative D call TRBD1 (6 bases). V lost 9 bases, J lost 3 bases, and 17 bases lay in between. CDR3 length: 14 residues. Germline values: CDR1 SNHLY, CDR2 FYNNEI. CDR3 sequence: CASRQRGAYTEAFF. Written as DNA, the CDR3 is TGTGCCAGTCGCCAACGGGGGGCATACACTGAAGCTTTCTTT.

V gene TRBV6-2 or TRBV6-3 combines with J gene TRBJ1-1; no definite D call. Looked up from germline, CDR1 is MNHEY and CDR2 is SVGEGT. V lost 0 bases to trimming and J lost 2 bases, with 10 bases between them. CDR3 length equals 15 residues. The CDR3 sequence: CASSYSRDENTEAFF. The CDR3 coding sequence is TGTGCCAGCAGTTACTCGAGAGATGAAAACACTGAAGCTTTCTTT.

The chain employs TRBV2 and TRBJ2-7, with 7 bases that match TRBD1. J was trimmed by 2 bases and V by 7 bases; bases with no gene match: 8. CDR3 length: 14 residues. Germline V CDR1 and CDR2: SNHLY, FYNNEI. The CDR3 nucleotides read TGTGCCAGCAAGACGGGACAGATACCCTACGAGCAGTACTTC. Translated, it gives CASKTGQIPYEQYF.

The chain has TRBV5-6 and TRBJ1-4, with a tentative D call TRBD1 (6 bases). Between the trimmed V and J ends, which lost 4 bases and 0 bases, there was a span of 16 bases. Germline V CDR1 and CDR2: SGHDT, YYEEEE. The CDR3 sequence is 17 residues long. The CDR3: CASSPGARGATNEKLFF. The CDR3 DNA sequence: TGTGCCAGCAGCCCAGGCGCCAGGGGTGCAACTAATGAAAAACTGTTTTTT.

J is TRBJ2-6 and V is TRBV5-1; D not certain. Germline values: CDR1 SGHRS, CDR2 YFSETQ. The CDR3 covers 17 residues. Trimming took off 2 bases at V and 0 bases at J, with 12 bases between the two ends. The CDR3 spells CASSFNPGLSGANVLTF. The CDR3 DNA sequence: TGCGCCAGCAGCTTTAACCCAGGCCTCTCTGGGGCCAACGTCCTGACTTTC. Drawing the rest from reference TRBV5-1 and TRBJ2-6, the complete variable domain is KAGVTQTPRYLIKTRGQQVTLSCSPISGHRSVSWYQQTPGQGLQFLFEYFSETQRNKGNFPGRFSGRQFSNSRSEMNVSTLELGDSALYLCASSFNPGLSGANVLTFGAGSRLTVL.

This CDR3 is CASRLAGVNEQFF. The CDR3 nucleotides read TGTGCCAGCAGGCTAGCGGGAGTTAATGAGCAGTTCTTC. The rearrangement uses TRBV12-3 or TRBV12-4 and TRBJ2-1; 10 bases are shared with TRBD2. V dropped 6 bases and J dropped 7; count of bases not matched to a gene: 3. This CDR3 is 13 amino acids long.

As DNA, the CDR3 is TGTGCCAGCAGCTGGGGGGTAGGAACGGGGCAGTACTTC. Amino acids: CASSWGVGTGQYF. V and J are TRBV7-2 and TRBJ2-7, with a weak D call TRBD2 (6 bases). Trimming left V 4 bases short and J 9 bases short, with 16 bases between. Germline V gives CDR1 SGHTA, CDR2 FQGNSA. The CDR3 loop spans 13 amino acids.

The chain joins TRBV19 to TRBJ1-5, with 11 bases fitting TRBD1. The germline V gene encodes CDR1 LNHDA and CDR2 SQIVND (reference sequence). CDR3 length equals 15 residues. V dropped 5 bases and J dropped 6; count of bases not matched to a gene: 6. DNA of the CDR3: TGTGCCAGTAGTCCCTGGACAGGGGGCACTCAGCCCCAGCATTTT. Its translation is CASSPWTGGTQPQHF. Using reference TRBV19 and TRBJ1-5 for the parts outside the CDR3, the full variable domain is DGGITQSPKYLFRKEGQNVTLSCEQNLNHDAMYWYRQDPGQGLRLIYYSQIVNDFQKGDIAEGYSVSREKKESFPLTVTSAQKNPTAFYLCASSPWTGGTQPQHFGDGTRLSIL.

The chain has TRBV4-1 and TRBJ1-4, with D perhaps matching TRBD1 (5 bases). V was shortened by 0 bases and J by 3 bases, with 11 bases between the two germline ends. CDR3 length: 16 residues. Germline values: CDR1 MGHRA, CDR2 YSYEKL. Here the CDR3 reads CASSQDPGGANEKLFF. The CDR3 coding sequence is TGCGCCAGCAGCCAAGATCCGGGGGGAGCTAATGAAAAACTGTTTTTT.

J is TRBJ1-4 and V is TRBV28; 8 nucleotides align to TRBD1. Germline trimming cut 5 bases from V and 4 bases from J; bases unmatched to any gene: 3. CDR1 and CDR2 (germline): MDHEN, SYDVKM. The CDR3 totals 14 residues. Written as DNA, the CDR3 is TGTGCCAGCAGTAGGACAGGGTATAATGAAAAACTGTTTTTT. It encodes CASSRTGYNEKLFF.

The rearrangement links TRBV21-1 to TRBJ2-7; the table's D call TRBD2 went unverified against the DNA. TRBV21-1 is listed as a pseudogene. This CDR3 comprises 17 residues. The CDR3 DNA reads TGTGCCAGCAGCAATATACTAGCGGCGATCTTCCCCCTCGAGCAGTACTTC. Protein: CASSNILAAIFPLEQYF.

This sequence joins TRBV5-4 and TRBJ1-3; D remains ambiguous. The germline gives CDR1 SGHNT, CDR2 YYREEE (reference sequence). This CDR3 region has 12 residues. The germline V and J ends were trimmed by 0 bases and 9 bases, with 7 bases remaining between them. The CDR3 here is CASSLGDGTIYF. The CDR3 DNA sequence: TGTGCCAGCAGCTTGGGAGATGGCACCATATATTTT.

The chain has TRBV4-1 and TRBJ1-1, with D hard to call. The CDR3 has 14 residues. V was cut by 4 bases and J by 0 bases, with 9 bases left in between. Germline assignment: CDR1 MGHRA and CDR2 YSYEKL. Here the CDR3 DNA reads TGCGCCAGCAGCCCCACGGGATTGAACACTGAAGCTTTCTTT. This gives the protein CASSPTGLNTEAFF.

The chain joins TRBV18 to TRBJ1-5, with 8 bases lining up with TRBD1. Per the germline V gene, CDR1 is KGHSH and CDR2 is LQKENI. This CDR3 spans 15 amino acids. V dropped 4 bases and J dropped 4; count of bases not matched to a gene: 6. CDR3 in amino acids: CASSQGTGTNQPQHF. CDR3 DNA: TGTGCCAGCTCACAAGGGACAGGTACTAATCAGCCCCAGCATTTT.

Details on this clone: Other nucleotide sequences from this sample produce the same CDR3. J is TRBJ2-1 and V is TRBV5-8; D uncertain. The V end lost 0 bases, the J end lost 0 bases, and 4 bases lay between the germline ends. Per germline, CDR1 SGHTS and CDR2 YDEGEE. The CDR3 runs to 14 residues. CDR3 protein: CASSLGSSYNEQFF. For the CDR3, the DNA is TGTGCCAGCAGCTTGGGGAGCTCCTACAATGAGCAGTTCTTC.

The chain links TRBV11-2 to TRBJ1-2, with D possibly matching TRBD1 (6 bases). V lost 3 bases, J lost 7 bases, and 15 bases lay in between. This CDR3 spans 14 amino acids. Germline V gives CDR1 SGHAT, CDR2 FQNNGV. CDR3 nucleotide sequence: TGTGCCAGCAGCTTGGCTGCAGGGGTGTCTGGCTACACCTTC. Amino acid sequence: CASSLAAGVSGYTF.

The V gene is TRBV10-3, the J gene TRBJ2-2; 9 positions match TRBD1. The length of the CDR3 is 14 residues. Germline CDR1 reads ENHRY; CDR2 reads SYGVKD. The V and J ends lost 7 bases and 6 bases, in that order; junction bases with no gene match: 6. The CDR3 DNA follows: TGTGCCATCACCGAGGGACAGGGTTCCGGGGAGCTGTTTTTT. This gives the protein CAITEGQGSGELFF.

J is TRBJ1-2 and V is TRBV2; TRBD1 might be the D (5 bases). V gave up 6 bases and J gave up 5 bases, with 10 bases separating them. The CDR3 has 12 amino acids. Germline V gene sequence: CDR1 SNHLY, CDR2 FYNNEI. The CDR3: CASRGGTYGYTF. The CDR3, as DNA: TGTGCCAGCAGGGGTGGGACTTATGGCTACACCTTC.

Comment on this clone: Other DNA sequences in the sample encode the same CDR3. The CDR3 DNA is TGTGCCAGTAGTCCCCGGGGGTCCTACGAGCAGTACTTC. Protein sequence: CASSPRGSYEQYF. J is TRBJ2-7 and V is TRBV19, with D possibly being TRBD2 (6 bases). Germline lookup yields CDR1 LNHDA and CDR2 SQIVND (reference sequence). This CDR3 comprises 13 residues. The germline V and J ends were trimmed by 5 bases and 1 base, with 9 bases remaining between them. The whole variable domain, remainder taken from reference TRBV19 and TRBJ2-7, is DGGITQSPKYLFRKEGQNVTLSCEQNLNHDAMYWYRQDPGQGLRLIYYSQIVNDFQKGDIAEGYSVSREKKESFPLTVTSAQKNPTAFYLCASSPRGSYEQYFGPGTRLTVT.

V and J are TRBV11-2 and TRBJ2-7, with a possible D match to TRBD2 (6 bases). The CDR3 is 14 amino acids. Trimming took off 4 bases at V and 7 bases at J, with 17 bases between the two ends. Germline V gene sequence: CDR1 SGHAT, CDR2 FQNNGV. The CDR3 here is CASSSIRESGEQYF. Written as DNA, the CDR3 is TGTGCCAGCAGCTCAATCCGGGAGTCTGGAGAGCAGTACTTC.

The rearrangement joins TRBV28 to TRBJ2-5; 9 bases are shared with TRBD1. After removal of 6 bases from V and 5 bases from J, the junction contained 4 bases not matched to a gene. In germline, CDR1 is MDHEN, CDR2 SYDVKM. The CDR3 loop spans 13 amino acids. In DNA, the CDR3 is TGTGCCAGCAGACAGGGGGCTGTTGAGACCCAGTACTTC. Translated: CASRQGAVETQYF.

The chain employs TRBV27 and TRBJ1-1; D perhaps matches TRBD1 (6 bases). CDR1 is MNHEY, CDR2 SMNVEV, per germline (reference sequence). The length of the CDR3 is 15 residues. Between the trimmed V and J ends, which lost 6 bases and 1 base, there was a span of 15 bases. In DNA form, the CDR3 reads TGTGCCAGCAGGAGGGCAGGGGTGACGAACACTGAAGCTTTCTTT. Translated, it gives CASRRAGVTNTEAFF.

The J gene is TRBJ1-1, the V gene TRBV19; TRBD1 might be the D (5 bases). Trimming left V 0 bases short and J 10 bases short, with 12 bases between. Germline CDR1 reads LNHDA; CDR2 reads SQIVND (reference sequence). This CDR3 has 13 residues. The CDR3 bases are TGTGCCAGTAGTATAGATCGGGGGGGTATAGCTTTCTTT. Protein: CASSIDRGGIAFF. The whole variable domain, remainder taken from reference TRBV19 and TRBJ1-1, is DGGITQSPKYLFRKEGQNVTLSCEQNLNHDAMYWYRQDPGQGLRLIYYSQIVNDFQKGDIAEGYSVSREKKESFPLTVTSAQKNPTAFYLCASSIDRGGIAFFGQGTRLTVV.

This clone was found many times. The CDR3 region is CASGLGQGDTGELFF. The CDR3 DNA follows: TGTGCCAGCGGGCTCGGTCAGGGTGACACCGGGGAGCTGTTTTTT. The V and J genes are TRBV7-9 and TRBJ2-2; perhaps TRBD1 as D (5 bases). The V end was cut by 8 bases, the J end by 3 bases, with 16 bases between. Germline CDR1 is SEHNR and CDR2 is FQNEAQ (reference sequence). This CDR3 has 15 amino acids. The full variable domain, in which reference TRBV7-9 and TRBJ2-2 provide the parts outside the CDR3, is DTGVSQNPRHKITKRGQNVTFRCDPISEHNRLYWYRQTLGQGPEFLTYFQNEAQLEKSRLLSDRFSAERPKGSFSTLEIQRTEQGDSAMYLCASGLGQGDTGELFFGEGSRLTVL.

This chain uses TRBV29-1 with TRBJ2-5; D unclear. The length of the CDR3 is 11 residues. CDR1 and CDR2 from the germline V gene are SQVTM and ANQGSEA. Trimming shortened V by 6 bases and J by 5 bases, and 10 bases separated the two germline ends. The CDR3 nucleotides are TGCAGCGTCCGAGAGGAGGAGACCCAGTACTTC. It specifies CSVREEETQYF. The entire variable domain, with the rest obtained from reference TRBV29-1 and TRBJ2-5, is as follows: SAVISQKPSRDICQRGTSLTIQCQVDSQVTMMFWYRQQPGQSLTLIATANQGSEATYESGFVIDKFPISRPNLTFSTLTVSNMSPEDSSIYLCSVREEETQYFGPGTRLLVL.

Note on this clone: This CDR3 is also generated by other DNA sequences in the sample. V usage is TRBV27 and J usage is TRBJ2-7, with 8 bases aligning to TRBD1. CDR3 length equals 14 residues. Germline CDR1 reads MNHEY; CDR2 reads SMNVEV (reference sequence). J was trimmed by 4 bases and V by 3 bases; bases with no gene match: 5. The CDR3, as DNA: TGTGCCAGCAGTTTGGCAGGGGGCCCTTACGAGCAGTACTTC. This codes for CASSLAGGPYEQYF.

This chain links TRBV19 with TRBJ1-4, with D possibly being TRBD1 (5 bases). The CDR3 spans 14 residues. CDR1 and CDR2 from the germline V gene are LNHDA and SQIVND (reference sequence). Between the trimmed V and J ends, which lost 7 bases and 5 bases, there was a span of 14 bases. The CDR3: CASKDSGKNEKLFF. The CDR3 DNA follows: TGTGCCAGTAAAGACAGCGGGAAGAATGAAAAACTGTTTTTT.

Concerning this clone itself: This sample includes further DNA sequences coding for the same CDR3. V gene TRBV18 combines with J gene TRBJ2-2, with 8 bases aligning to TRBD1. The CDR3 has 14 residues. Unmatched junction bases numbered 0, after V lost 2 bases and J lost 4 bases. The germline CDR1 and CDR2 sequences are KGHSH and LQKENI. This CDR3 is CASSPGQGTGELFF. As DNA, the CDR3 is TGTGCCAGCTCACCAGGACAGGGCACCGGGGAGCTGTTTTTT. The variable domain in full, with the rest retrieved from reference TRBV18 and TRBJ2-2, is NAGVMQNPRHLVRRRGQEARLRCSPMKGHSHVYWYRQLPEEGLKFMVYLQKENIIDESGMPKERFSAEFPKEGPSILRIQQVVRGDSAAYFCASSPGQGTGELFFGEGSRLTVL.

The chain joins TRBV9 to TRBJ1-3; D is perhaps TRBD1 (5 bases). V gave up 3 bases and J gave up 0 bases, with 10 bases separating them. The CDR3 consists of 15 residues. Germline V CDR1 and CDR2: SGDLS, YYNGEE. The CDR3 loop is CASSGQLLSGNTIYF. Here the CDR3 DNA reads TGTGCCAGCAGCGGACAGTTACTCTCTGGAAACACCATATATTTT.